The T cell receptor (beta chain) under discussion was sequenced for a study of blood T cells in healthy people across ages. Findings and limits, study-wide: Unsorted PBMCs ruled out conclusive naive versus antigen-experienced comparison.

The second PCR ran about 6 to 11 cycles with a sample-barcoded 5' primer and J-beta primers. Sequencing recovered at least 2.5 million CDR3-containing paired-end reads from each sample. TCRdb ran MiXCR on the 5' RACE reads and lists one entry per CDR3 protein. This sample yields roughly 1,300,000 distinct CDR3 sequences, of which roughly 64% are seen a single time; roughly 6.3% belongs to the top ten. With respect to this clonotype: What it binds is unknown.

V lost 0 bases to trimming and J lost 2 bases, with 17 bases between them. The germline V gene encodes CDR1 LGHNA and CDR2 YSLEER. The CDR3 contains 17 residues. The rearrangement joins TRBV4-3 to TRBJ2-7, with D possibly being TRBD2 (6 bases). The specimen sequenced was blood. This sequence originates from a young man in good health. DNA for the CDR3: TGCGCCAGCAGCCAAGAGGCCGGGGGTCTAGCACCCTACGAGCAGTACTTC. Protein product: CASSQEAGGLAPYEQYF.